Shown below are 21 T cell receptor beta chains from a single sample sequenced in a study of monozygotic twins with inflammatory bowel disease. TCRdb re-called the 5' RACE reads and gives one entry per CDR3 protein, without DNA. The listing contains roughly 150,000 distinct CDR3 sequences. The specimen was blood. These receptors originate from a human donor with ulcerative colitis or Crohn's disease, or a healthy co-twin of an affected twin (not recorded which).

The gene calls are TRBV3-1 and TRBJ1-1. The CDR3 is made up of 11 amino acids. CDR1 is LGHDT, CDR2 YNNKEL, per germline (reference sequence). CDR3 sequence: CASSQLDEAFF.

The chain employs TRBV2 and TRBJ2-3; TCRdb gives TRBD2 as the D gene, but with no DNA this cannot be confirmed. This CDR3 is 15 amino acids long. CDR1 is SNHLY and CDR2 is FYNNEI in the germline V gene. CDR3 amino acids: CASSPDSGRADTQYF. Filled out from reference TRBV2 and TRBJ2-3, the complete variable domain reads EPEVTQTPSHQVTQMGQEVILRCVPISNHLYFYWYRQILGQKVEFLVSFYNNEISEKSEIFDDQFSVERPDGSNFTLKIRSTKLEDSAMYFCASSPDSGRADTQYFGPGTRLTVL.

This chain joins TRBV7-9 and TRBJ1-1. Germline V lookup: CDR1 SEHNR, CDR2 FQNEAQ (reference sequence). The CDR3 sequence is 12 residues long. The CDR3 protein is CASSLGSNEAFF.

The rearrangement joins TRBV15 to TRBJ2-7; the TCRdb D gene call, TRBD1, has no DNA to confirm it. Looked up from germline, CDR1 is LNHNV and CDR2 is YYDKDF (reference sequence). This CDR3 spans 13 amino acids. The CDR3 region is CATSRGGPYEQYF.

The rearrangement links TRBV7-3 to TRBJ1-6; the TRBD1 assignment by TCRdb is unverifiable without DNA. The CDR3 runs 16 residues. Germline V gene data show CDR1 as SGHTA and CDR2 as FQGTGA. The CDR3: CASSLNGQGSNSPLHF.

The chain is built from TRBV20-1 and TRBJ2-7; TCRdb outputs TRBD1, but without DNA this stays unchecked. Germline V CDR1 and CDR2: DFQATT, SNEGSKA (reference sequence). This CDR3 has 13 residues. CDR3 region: CSAALRGRREQYF.

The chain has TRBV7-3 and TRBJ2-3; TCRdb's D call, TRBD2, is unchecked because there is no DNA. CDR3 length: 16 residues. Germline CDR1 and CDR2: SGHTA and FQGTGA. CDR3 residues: CASSLVGGSSTDTQYF.

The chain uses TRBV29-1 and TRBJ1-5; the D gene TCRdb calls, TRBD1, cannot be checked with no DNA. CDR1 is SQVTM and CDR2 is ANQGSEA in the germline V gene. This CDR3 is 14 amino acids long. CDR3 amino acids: CSVAPDRAGQPQHF.

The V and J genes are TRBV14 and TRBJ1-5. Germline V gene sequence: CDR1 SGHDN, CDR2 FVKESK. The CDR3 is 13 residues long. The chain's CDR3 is CASSQGFHQPQHF.

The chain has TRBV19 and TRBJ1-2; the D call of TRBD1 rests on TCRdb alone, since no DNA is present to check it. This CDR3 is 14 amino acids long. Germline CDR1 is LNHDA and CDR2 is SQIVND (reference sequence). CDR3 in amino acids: CASSMVPGQIGYTF.

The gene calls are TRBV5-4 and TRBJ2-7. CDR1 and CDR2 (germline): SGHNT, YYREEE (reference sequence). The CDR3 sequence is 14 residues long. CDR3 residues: CASSFSPELYEQYF.

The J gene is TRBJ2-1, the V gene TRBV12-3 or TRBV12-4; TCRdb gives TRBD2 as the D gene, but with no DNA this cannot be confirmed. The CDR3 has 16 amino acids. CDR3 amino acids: CASSQGLAGFYNEQFF.

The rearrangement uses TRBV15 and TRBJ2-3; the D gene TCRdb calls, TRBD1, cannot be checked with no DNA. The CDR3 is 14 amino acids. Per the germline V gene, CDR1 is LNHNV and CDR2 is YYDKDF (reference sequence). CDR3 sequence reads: CATSTGTGAYTQYF. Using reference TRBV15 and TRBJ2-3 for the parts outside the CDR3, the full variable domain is DAMVIQNPRYQVTQFGKPVTLSCSQTLNHNVMYWYQQKSSQAPKLLFHYYDKDFNNEADTPDNFQSRRPNTSFCFLDIRSPGLGDTAMYLCATSTGTGAYTQYFGPGTRLTVL.

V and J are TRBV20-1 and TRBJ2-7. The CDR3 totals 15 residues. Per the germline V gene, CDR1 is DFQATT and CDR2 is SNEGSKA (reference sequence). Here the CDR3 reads CSARDASRSFNEQYF.

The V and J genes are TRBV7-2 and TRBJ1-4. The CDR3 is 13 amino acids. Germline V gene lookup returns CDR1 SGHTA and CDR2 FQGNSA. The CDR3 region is CASSFDPNEKLFF. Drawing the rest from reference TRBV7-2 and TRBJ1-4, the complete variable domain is GAGVSQSPSNKVTEKGKDVELRCDPISGHTALYWYRQSLGQGLEFLIYFQGNSAPDKSGLPSDRFSAERTGGSVSTLTIQRTQQEDSAVYLCASSFDPNEKLFFGSGTQLSVL.

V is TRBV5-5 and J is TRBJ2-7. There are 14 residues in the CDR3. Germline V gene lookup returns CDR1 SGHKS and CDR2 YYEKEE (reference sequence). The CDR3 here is CASSLVGGPYEQYF.

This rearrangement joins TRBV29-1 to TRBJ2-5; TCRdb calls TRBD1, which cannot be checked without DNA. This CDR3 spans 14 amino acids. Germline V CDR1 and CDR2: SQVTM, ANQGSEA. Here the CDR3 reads CSVWMSGVGETQYF.

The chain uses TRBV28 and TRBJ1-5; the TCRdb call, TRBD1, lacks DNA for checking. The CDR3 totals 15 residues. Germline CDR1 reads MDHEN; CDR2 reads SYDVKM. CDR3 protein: CATRRSREDNQPQHF.

CDR3 protein: CSVGGWDRGNTEAFF. The chain recombines TRBV29-1 with TRBJ1-1; checking the TCRdb D call of TRBD1 is not possible without DNA. CDR3 size: 15 residues. From germline, CDR1 is SQVTM and CDR2 ANQGSEA.

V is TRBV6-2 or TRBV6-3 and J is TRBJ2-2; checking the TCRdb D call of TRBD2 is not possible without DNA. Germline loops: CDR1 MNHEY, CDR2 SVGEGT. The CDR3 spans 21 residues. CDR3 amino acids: CASSPSRTGPTSGRGTGELFF.

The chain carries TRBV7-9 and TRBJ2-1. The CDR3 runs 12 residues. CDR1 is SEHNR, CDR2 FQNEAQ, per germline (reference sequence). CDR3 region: CASSLAQNEQFF.